This TCR beta chain was recovered during a study of response to subunit inactivated influenza vaccine. The study, taken as a whole, reports: Few new T cells, the authors suggested, are recruited by each seasonal influenza vaccination.

TCRdb passed the RT-PCR reads through MiXCR, listing each CDR3 protein once. This table holds under 800,000 distinct CDR3 sequences, approximately 15% found once. V was clipped by 2 bases and J by 3 bases; unmatched bases: 5. The CDR3 sequence is 15 residues long. Germline V gene lookup returns CDR1 SGHRS and CDR2 YFSETQ. As regards this clonotype: Its antigen is undetermined.

The material was PBMCs from blood, obtained approximately 15 days before vaccination. This sequence joins TRBV5-1 and TRBJ2-3; 8 nucleotides match TRBD2. The clonotype was recovered from a man in his fifties who received an inactivated influenza vaccine. For the CDR3, the DNA is TGCGCCAGCAGCTTTAAGACGGGGGGGACAGATACGCAGTATTTT. Translating gives CASSFKTGGTDTQYF.